The entry below gives a single TCR beta chain sequence along with its context. Trimming pared 6 bases from V and 0 bases from J, leaving 9 bases between. The CDR3 has 14 amino acids. Germline loops: CDR1 SNHLY, CDR2 FYNNEI. Authors' methods: It was from reference gene primer amplification that nucleated cell counts were estimated. The method was immunoSEQ multiplex PCR; TCRdb's version includes in-frame clones alone and lacks a portion of them. That table supplies the V and J calls and clone size; D and trimming were determined from the DNA. The table lists approximately 140,000 clones, around 85% of them singletons. This entry is derived from a study of blood T cell repertoires in COVID-19. In the study overall: In each case, the material was cDNA or gDNA derived from T cells, B-cell-depleted T cells, or PBMCs.

The clonotype originates from a woman older than 75 with acute or convalescent COVID-19. The chain joins TRBV2 to TRBJ1-3; D not certain. The specimen was peripheral blood. CDR3 DNA: TGTGCCAGCAGCAGCGAGAGCTCTGGAAACACCATATATTTT. This encodes CASSSESSGNTIYF.